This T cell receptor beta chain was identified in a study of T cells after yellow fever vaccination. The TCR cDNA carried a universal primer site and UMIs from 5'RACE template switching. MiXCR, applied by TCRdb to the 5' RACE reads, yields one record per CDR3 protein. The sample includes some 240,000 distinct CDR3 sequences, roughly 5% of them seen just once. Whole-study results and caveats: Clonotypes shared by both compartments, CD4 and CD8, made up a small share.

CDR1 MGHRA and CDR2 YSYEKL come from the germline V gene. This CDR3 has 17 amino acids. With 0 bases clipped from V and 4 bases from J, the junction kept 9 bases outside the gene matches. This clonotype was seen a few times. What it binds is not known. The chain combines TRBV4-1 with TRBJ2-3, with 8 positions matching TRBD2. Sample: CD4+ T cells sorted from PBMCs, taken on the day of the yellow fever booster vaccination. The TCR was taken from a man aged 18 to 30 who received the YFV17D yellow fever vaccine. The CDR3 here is CASSQDLWTSPPDTQYF. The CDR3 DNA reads TGCGCCAGCAGCCAAGATCTTTGGACTAGCCCACCAGATACGCAGTATTTT.